This TCR beta chain was sequenced during a study of type 1 regulatory T cells. Findings and limits, study-wide: Compared with non-type 1 regulatory T cells, type 1 regulatory T cells showed a more restricted TCR repertoire.

MiXCR, applied by TCRdb to the reads, yields one record per CDR3 protein. The table has approximately 77,000 distinct CDR3 sequences, under 25% seen once. The CDR3 has 14 amino acids. CDR1 and CDR2 from the germline V gene are DFQATT and SNEGSKA (reference sequence). V was clipped by 3 bases and J by 1 base; unmatched bases: 4. This clonotype was seen more than once but under ten times. Its antigen is not identified. The sample taken for sequencing was cultured type 1 regulatory T (Tr1) cells, either the whole culture or a sorted fraction (not recorded which). The rearrangement joins TRBV20-1 to TRBJ2-3, with 7 bases that match TRBD1. The TCR was taken from a human donor in good health. CDR3 nucleotides: TGCAGTGCTAGGCTAGGACAGGGCACAGATACGCAGTATTTT. Protein product: CSARLGQGTDTQYF.